The next 32 T cell receptor beta chains were all read from a single sample in a study of T cells after yellow fever vaccination (dated by TCRdb to the late 2010s). The intended sense of this specimen's treatment or condition label: live attenuated yellow fever vaccine strain. The library was generated by 5' RACE. Sequencing was performed on an Illumina HiSeq 2500. TCRdb handled the public reads itself, with Q25 trimming in fastp and clone calling in MiXCR, and kept productive beta chains. Every CDR3 protein is listed once, alongside the most common genes and DNA of its rows. The sample includes 78,000 or so distinct CDR3 sequences, with roughly 7% observed a single time. Approximately 30% of the sample comes from the top ten. The sequencing here drew on CD8+ T cells sorted from PBMCs, taken approximately 11 days after the first yellow fever vaccination. These TCRs come from a young man who received the YFV17D yellow fever vaccine.

This clonotype was counted many times. The V call is TRBV9, the J call TRBJ2-1, with D possibly called TRBD1 or TRBD2 (6 bases each). The germline gives CDR1 SGDLS, CDR2 YYNGEE. V dropped 2 bases and J dropped 2 bases, with 11 bases sitting between them. The CDR3 has 15 amino acids. DNA for the CDR3: TGTGCCAGCAGCGTCGACGGGGGCCCCTACAATGAGCAGTTCTTC. It encodes CASSVDGGPYNEQFF.

This clonotype was recorded at least ten times. This chain links TRBV7-9 with TRBJ2-5; TRBD1 matches at 10 bases. The CDR3 loop spans 16 amino acids. Germline V lookup: CDR1 SEHNR, CDR2 FQNEAQ (reference sequence). V lost 0 bases and J lost 3; bases outside the gene matches: 4. CDR3 loop: CASSLADRGPKETQYF. For the CDR3, the DNA is TGTGCCAGCAGCTTAGCTGACAGGGGGCCAAAAGAGACCCAGTACTTC.

As for this clonotype: A much larger clone differs from this one at a single base, so this may be a read error. This chain links TRBV27 with TRBJ2-1; 11 bases agree with TRBD2. The CDR3 runs 15 residues. Germline assignment: CDR1 MNHEY and CDR2 SMNVEV (reference sequence). The CDR3 is CASSDPSGGSNQQFF. DNA for the CDR3: TGTGCCAGCAGTGATCCTAGCGGGGGGTCCAATCAGCAGTTCTTC.

This clonotype was observed many times. The chain joins TRBV4-2 to TRBJ2-1, with a possible D match to TRBD2 (5 bases). Germline V CDR1 and CDR2: LGHNA, YNFKEQ. The V gene lost 2 bases and the J gene lost 7 bases, with 15 bases spanning the gap. This CDR3 region has 15 residues. The CDR3 nucleotides read TGTGCCAGCAGCCAACGTCCGGGATCCCCTAATGAGCAGTTCTTC. Translation: CASSQRPGSPNEQFF.

Only a few counts were recorded for this clonotype. The chain combines TRBV4-1 with TRBJ1-1; no definite D call. CDR3 length: 15 residues. Germline V CDR1 and CDR2: MGHRA, YSYEKL. V lost 1 base, J lost 1 base, and 10 bases lay in between. The CDR3 DNA reads as TGCGCCAGCAGCCAAGGTTTCGCGGGGAACACTGAAGCTTTCTTT. It codes for CASSQGFAGNTEAFF.

This clonotype was seen repeatedly, ten times or more. This chain connects TRBV4-2 to TRBJ1-1; the D is unclear. The CDR3 loop spans 13 amino acids. Germline values: CDR1 LGHNA, CDR2 YNFKEQ. V was shortened by 0 bases and J by 3 bases, with 5 bases between the two germline ends. The chain's CDR3 is CASSQEADTEAFF. CDR3 coding DNA: TGTGCCAGCAGCCAAGAGGCGGACACTGAAGCTTTCTTT.

V usage is TRBV3-1 and J usage is TRBJ2-1; 12 bases are shared with TRBD2. This CDR3 spans 19 amino acids. The ends lost 7 bases at V and 0 bases at J; junction bases unmatched: 13. Per the germline V gene, CDR1 is LGHDT and CDR2 is YNNKEL (reference sequence). The CDR3 coding sequence is TGTGCCAGCACCCAGCGGGTGACTAGCGGGGGTAGCTCCTACAATGAGCAGTTCTTC. Translated, it gives CASTQRVTSGGSSYNEQFF.

This clonotype was seen repeatedly, ten times or more. The rearrangement joins TRBV20-1 to TRBJ2-5, with 8 bases fitting TRBD2. The CDR3 loop spans 15 amino acids. Trimming removed 8 bases from V and 5 bases from J; junction bases left unmatched: 16. The germline gives CDR1 DFQATT, CDR2 SNEGSKA (reference sequence). The CDR3 bases are TGCAGTCCCCCCGCGGTGCGGGGGGTTCGGGAGACCCAGTACTTC. It encodes CSPPAVRGVRETQYF.

This clonotype was counted at least ten times. The V call is TRBV4-1, the J call TRBJ2-1, with 7 nucleotides matching TRBD2. The ends lost 3 bases at V and 10 bases at J; junction bases unmatched: 9. This CDR3 is built from 14 residues. Germline V gene lookup returns CDR1 MGHRA and CDR2 YSYEKL. This CDR3 is CASSQGIGLEEQFF. Here the CDR3 DNA reads TGCGCCAGCAGCCAGGGAATCGGACTAGAAGAGCAGTTCTTC.

This clonotype was counted many times. CDR3 nucleotides: TGTGCCAGCAGCGCAAAGCTAGCGGGGGTCTTATACGATGAGCAGTTCTTC. It translates to CASSAKLAGVLYDEQFF. This rearrangement joins TRBV7-2 to TRBJ2-1; 10 bases match TRBD2. V trimming: 5 bases; J trimming: 8 bases; junction bases outside the gene matches: 15. The CDR3 is 17 amino acids. Germline CDR1 SGHTA, CDR2 FQGNSA.

This clonotype was detected many times. The rearrangement joins TRBV5-6 to TRBJ2-3; D uncertain. This CDR3 is 12 amino acids long. Trimming took off 0 bases at V and 3 bases at J, with 2 bases between the two ends. CDR1 is SGHDT and CDR2 is YYEEEE in the germline V gene. The CDR3 DNA sequence: TGTGCCAGCAGCTTGGAGACAGATACGCAGTATTTT. It specifies CASSLETDTQYF.

This clonotype was recorded at least ten times. The chain has TRBV7-6 and TRBJ2-7, with D uncertain. Trimming stripped 5 bases from V and 1 base from J, with 6 bases between. Germline V CDR1 and CDR2: SGHVS, FNYEAQ. The CDR3 length is 12 residues. The CDR3 DNA is TGTGCCAGCAGCCCCGGATCCTACGAGCAGTACTTC. This codes for CASSPGSYEQYF. Looking up the rest from reference TRBV7-6 and TRBJ2-7 gives the full variable domain: GAGVSQSPRYKVTKRGQDVALRCDPISGHVSLYWYRQALGQGPEFLTYFNYEAQQDKSGLPNDRFSAERPEGSISTLTIQRTEQRDSAMYRCASSPGSYEQYFGPGTRLTVT.

The rearrangement uses TRBV10-3 and TRBJ2-1; D is uncertain. V was clipped by 0 bases and J by 8 bases, with 17 bases between them. This CDR3 has 16 residues. CDR1 is ENHRY, CDR2 SYGVKD, per germline. The CDR3 region has the DNA TGTGCCATCAGTGAGTCGATGGACGTTCGGGTACATGAGCAGTTCTTC. Amino acid sequence: CAISESMDVRVHEQFF.

The genes are TRBV6-2 or TRBV6-3 and TRBJ2-1, with D perhaps matching TRBD1 or TRBD2 (6 bases each). V lost 4 bases, J lost 9 bases, and 10 bases lay in between. The CDR3 length is 12 residues. Germline values: CDR1 MNHEY, CDR2 SVGEGT. CDR3 residues: CASSLWGAEQFF. CDR3 nucleotide sequence: TGTGCCAGCAGTTTATGGGGGGCTGAGCAGTTCTTC.

This clonotype was seen many times. This sequence joins TRBV6-6 and TRBJ2-3; tentative D call: TRBD2 (7 bases). Germline CDR1 and CDR2: MNHNY and SVGAGI (reference sequence). CDR3 length equals 13 residues. V shed 5 bases and J shed 5 bases, with 11 bases lying between them. CDR3 DNA sequence: TGTGCCAGCAGTAGGGGGGGGTTAGATACGCAGTATTTT. It is translated as CASSRGGLDTQYF.

A note on this clonotype: A much larger clone sits a single nucleotide away, making a read error possible. The CDR3 DNA reads TGTGCCAGCAGCCTAATGGGGACAAGTTTATCCTACGAGCTGTACTTC. Translated: CASSLMGTSLSYELYF. The chain uses TRBV5-5 and TRBJ2-7; D is possibly TRBD1 (6 bases). Germline values: CDR1 SGHKS, CDR2 YYEKEE (reference sequence). CDR3 size: 16 residues.

This clonotype was detected ten times or more. The genes are TRBV7-9 and TRBJ1-5; D is perhaps TRBD1 (5 bases). CDR3 size: 16 residues. CDR1 SEHNR and CDR2 FQNEAQ come from the germline V gene (reference sequence). Deletions cut 5 bases from V and 0 bases from J, with 14 bases between. The CDR3 reads CASSPRTGDSNQPQHF. CDR3 nucleotide sequence: TGTGCCAGCAGCCCGAGGACGGGGGATAGCAATCAGCCCCAGCATTTT. Variable domain in full (rest from reference TRBV7-9 and TRBJ1-5): DTGVSQNPRHKITKRGQNVTFRCDPISEHNRLYWYRQTLGQGPEFLTYFQNEAQLEKSRLLSDRFSAERPKGSFSTLEIQRTEQGDSAMYLCASSPRTGDSNQPQHFGDGTRLSIL.

This clonotype has a count of ten or more. The genes are TRBV27 and TRBJ1-1; no clear D gene. CDR3 size: 13 residues. Germline V gene data show CDR1 as MNHEY and CDR2 as SMNVEV (reference sequence). V was trimmed by 0 bases and J by 2 bases, leaving 4 bases between them. In nucleotides, the CDR3 is TGTGCCAGCAGTTTATCAGTCAACACTGAAGCTTTCTTT. This codes for CASSLSVNTEAFF.

In its sample, this clonotype was seen many times. V and J are TRBV27 and TRBJ1-6; 10 positions match TRBD1. The germline gives CDR1 MNHEY, CDR2 SMNVEV (reference sequence). The V and J ends lost 4 bases and 9 bases, in that order; junction bases with no gene match: 9. The CDR3 has 16 amino acids. CDR3 residues: CASSSIGQGVRSPLHF. The CDR3 DNA reads TGTGCCAGCAGTTCCATCGGACAGGGGGTGCGTTCACCCCTCCACTTT.

The gene calls are TRBV24-1 and TRBJ2-1; D is possibly TRBD1 or TRBD2 (5 bases each). Germline V gene sequence: CDR1 KGHDR, CDR2 SFDVKD. The CDR3 extends over 12 amino acids. Between the trimmed V and J ends, which lost 7 bases and 9 bases, there was a span of 12 bases. Here the CDR3 reads CATSMGVGEQFF. In DNA, the CDR3 is TGTGCCACCAGCATGGGGGTGGGTGAGCAGTTCTTC.

This clonotype showed up many times. CDR3: CASSSGSNQYF. CDR3 DNA: TGTGCCAGCAGTTCAGGGAGCAACCAGTACTTC. This chain joins TRBV12-3 or TRBV12-4 and TRBJ2-5, with D perhaps assigned TRBD1 or TRBD2 (5 bases each). CDR3 size: 11 residues. The ends were cut back, 4 bases at V and 10 bases at J, with 10 bases in the middle.

This clonotype was found many times. The chain couples TRBV12-3 or TRBV12-4 to TRBJ2-2; the D is unclear. The V end was cut by 1 base, the J end by 8 bases, with 8 bases between. There are 13 residues in the CDR3. The CDR3 here is CASSLGRLGELFF. The CDR3 DNA follows: TGTGCCAGCAGTTTAGGTAGATTAGGGGAGCTGTTTTTT.

This clonotype was seen many times. This chain connects TRBV29-1 to TRBJ2-7; TRBD2 is a possible D gene (6 bases). Looked up from germline, CDR1 is SQVTM and CDR2 is ANQGSEA. V lost 1 base and J lost 4, with 11 bases in between. The CDR3 spans 13 residues. CDR3 in DNA: TGCAGCGTTGAAGGCGGGACGGAGTACGAGCAGTACTTC. Residues: CSVEGGTEYEQYF.

The rearrangement links TRBV12-3 or TRBV12-4 to TRBJ2-7; TRBD2 is a possible D gene (6 bases). V was trimmed by 5 bases and J by 1 base, leaving 12 bases between them. This CDR3 comprises 14 residues. CDR3 coding DNA: TGTGCCAGCAGTCGGGGGTCGAGGTCCTACGAGCAGTACTTC. Protein product: CASSRGSRSYEQYF.

This clonotype showed up many times. The chain joins TRBV2 to TRBJ2-1; 8 nucleotides align to TRBD1. Germline V gene data show CDR1 as SNHLY and CDR2 as FYNNEI. The ends lost 6 bases at V and 5 bases at J; junction bases unmatched: 9. The CDR3 sequence is 15 residues long. CDR3 loop: CASRSGTGVNNEQFF. The DNA of the CDR3 is TGTGCCAGCAGGTCCGGGACAGGCGTCAACAATGAGCAGTTCTTC. Full variable domain (remainder filled in from reference TRBV2 and TRBJ2-1): EPEVTQTPSHQVTQMGQEVILRCVPISNHLYFYWYRQILGQKVEFLVSFYNNEISEKSEIFDDQFSVERPDGSNFTLKIRSTKLEDSAMYFCASRSGTGVNNEQFFGPGTRLTVL.

The chain employs TRBV4-1 and TRBJ1-5, with a weak D call TRBD1 (5 bases). CDR1 MGHRA and CDR2 YSYEKL come from the germline V gene. The germline V and J ends were trimmed by 4 bases and 1 base, with 14 bases remaining between them. The CDR3 is made up of 16 amino acids. The CDR3 is CASSPWDKGSNQPQHF. CDR3 DNA sequence: TGCGCCAGCAGCCCATGGGATAAGGGGAGCAATCAGCCCCAGCATTTT.

This clonotype was counted many times. The CDR3 region has the DNA TGTGCCAGCAGCTTATTCTCCTACGAGCAGTACGTC. Protein sequence: CASSLFSYEQYV. The chain has TRBV7-2 and TRBJ2-7; unclear D gene. Germline V CDR1 and CDR2: SGHTA, FQGNSA. The CDR3 sequence is 12 residues long. V was trimmed by 2 bases and J by 0 bases, leaving 2 bases between them.

At least ten counts were recorded for this clonotype. The chain uses TRBV6-5 and TRBJ2-4; 8 nucleotides agree with TRBD1. The length of the CDR3 is 17 residues. Germline V lookup: CDR1 MNHEY, CDR2 SVGAGI. J was trimmed by 1 base and V by 3 bases; bases with no gene match: 8. DNA of the CDR3: TGTGCCAGCAGTTATACACCGGGACAGGTGGCCAAAAACATTCAGTACTTC. This codes for CASSYTPGQVAKNIQYF.

This clonotype appeared many times. V is TRBV27 and J is TRBJ2-7, with TRBD1 matching over 8 bases. The length of the CDR3 is 16 residues. Per germline, CDR1 MNHEY and CDR2 SMNVEV (reference sequence). The V gene end was trimmed by 8 bases and the J gene end by 6 bases; junction bases not matched to a gene: 18. The chain's CDR3 is CASLREPGQEPSEQYV. CDR3 DNA: TGTGCCAGCCTGAGAGAACCGGGACAGGAGCCCTCCGAGCAGTACGTC.

This clonotype was recorded at least ten times. The chain couples TRBV10-1 to TRBJ2-3; D call uncertain. The CDR3 has 14 amino acids. Trimming took off 6 bases at V and 2 bases at J, with 12 bases between the two ends. Germline V gives CDR1 WNHNN, CDR2 SYGVQD (reference sequence). This CDR3 reads CASSREFYTDTQYF. DNA for the CDR3: TGCGCCAGCAGCAGAGAATTTTACACAGATACGCAGTATTTT.

This clonotype was counted at least ten times. This sequence joins TRBV7-2 and TRBJ2-1; D remains unclear. Germline V gives CDR1 SGHTA, CDR2 FQGNSA. The ends were cut back, 3 bases at V and 9 bases at J, with 15 bases in the middle. The CDR3 runs to 14 residues. CDR3 loop: CASSFRTRQSEQFF. Written as DNA, the CDR3 is TGTGCCAGCAGCTTCCGTACTCGGCAAAGTGAGCAGTTCTTC.

This clonotype was counted at least ten times. J is TRBJ1-2 and V is TRBV29-1; no clear D. Germline values: CDR1 SQVTM, CDR2 ANQGSEA. The length of the CDR3 is 14 residues. The ends were cut back, 1 base at V and 4 bases at J, with 13 bases in the middle. CDR3 in amino acids: CSVEGIGRIYGYTF. CDR3 DNA: TGCAGCGTTGAAGGGATTGGACGGATCTATGGCTACACCTTC.